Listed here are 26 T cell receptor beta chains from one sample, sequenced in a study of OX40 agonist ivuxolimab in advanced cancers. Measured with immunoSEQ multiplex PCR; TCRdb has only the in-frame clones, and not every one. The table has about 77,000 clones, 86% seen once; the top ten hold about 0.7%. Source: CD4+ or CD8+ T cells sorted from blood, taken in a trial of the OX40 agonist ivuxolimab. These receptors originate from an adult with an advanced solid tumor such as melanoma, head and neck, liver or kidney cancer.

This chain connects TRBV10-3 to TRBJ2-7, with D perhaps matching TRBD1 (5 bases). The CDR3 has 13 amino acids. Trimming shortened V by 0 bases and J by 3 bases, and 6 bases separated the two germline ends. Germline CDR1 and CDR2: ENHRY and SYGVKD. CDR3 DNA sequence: TGTGCCATCAGTGAGTCGGACAACTACGAGCAGTACTTC. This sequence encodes CAISESDNYEQYF.

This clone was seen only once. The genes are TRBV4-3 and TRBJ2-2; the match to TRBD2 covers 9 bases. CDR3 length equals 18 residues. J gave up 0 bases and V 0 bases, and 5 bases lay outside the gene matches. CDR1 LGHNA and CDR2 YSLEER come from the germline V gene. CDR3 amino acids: CASSQEALAGTNTGELFF. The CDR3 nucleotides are TGCGCCAGCAGCCAAGAGGCTCTAGCGGGAACGAACACCGGGGAGCTGTTTTTT.

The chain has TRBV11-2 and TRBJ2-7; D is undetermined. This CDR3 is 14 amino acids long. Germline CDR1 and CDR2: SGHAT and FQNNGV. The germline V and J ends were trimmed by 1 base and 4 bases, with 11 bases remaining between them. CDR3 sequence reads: CASSLGRFGYEQYF. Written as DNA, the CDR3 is TGTGCCAGCAGCTTAGGGAGATTTGGGTACGAGCAGTACTTC.

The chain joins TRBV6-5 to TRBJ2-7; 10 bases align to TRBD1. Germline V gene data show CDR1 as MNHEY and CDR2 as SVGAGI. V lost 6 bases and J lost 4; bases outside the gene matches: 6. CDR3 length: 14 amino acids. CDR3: CASSRTGGGYEQYF. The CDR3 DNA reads TGTGCCAGCAGCCGGACAGGGGGAGGGTACGAGCAGTACTTC.

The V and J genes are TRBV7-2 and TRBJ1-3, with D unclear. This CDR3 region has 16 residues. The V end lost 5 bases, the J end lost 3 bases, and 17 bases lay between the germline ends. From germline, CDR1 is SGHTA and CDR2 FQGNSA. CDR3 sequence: CASSLVGGRLGNTIYF. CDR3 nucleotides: TGTGCCAGCAGCCTGGTGGGCGGAAGACTTGGAAACACCATATATTTT.

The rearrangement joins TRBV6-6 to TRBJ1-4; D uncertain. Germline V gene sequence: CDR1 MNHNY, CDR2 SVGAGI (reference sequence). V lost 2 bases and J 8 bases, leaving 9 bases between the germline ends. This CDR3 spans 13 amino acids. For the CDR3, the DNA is TGTGCCAGCAGTTACGGCGGTACGGAAAAACTGTTTTTT. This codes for CASSYGGTEKLFF.

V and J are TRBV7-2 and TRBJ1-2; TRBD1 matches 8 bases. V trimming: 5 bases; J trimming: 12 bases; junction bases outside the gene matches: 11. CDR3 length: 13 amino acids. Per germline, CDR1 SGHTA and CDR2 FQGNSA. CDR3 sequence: CASSQIDRGPNTF. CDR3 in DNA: TGTGCCAGCAGCCAGATAGACAGGGGCCCCAACACCTTC.

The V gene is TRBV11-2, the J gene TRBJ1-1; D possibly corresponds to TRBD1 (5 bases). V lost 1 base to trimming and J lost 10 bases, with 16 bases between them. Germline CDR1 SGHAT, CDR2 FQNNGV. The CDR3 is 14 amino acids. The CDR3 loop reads CASSLGGAPRGAFF. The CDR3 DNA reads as TGTGCCAGCAGCTTAGGTGGGGCGCCGAGGGGAGCTTTCTTT.

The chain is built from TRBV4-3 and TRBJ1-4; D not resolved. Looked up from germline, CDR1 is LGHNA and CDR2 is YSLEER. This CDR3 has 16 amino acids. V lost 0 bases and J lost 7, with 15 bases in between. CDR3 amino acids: CASSQDLARGSEKLFF. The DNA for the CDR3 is TGCGCCAGCAGCCAAGATCTTGCCAGAGGGAGTGAAAAACTGTTTTTT.

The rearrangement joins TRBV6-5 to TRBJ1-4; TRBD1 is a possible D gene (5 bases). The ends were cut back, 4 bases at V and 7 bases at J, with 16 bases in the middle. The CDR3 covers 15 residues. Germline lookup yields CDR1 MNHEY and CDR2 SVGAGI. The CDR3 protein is CASSSGTVIAEKLFF. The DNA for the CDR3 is TGTGCCAGCAGTTCCGGGACGGTGATAGCTGAAAAACTGTTTTTT.

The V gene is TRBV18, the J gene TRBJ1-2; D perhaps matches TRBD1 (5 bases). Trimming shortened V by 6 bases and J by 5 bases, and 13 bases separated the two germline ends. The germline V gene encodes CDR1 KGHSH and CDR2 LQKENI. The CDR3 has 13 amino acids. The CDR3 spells CASSPVSGYGYTF. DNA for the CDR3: TGTGCCAGCTCCCCGGTCTCAGGGTATGGCTACACCTTC.

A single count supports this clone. Here the CDR3 reads CASRKQGVGLNTEAFF. CDR3 in DNA: TGTGCCAGCAGGAAACAGGGGGTGGGGCTCAACACTGAAGCTTTCTTT. The V gene is TRBV28, the J gene TRBJ1-1, with 8 bases fitting TRBD1. The CDR3 is 16 amino acids. V was pared by 6 bases and J by 2 bases, with 11 bases of the junction left unmatched. CDR1 MDHEN and CDR2 SYDVKM come from the germline V gene.

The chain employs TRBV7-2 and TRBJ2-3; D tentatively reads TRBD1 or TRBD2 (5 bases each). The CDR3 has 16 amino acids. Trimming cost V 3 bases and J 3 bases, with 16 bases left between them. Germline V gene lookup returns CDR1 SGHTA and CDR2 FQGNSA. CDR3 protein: CASSLGVATNTDTQYF. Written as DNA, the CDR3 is TGTGCCAGCAGCTTGGGGGTAGCAACCAATACAGATACGCAGTATTTT.

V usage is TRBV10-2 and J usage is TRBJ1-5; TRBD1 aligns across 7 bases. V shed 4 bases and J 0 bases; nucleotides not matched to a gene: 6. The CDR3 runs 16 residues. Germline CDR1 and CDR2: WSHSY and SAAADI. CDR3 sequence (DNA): TGCGCCAGCAGTGTCAGGGGGGACTATAGCAATCAGCCCCAGCATTTT. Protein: CASSVRGDYSNQPQHF.

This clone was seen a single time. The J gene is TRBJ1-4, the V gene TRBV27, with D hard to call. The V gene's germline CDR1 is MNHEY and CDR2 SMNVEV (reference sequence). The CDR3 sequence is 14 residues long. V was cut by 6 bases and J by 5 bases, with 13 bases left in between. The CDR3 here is CASRPRRANEKLFF. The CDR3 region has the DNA TGTGCCAGCAGGCCCCGGAGGGCGAATGAAAAACTGTTTTTT.

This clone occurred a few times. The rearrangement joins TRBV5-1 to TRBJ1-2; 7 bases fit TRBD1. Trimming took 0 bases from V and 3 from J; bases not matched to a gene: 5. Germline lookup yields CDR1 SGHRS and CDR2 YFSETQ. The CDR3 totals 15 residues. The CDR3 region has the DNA TGCGCCAGCAGCTTGGCGGAGGGGGCTCACTATGGCTACACCTTC. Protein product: CASSLAEGAHYGYTF. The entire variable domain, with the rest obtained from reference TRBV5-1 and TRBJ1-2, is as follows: KAGVTQTPRYLIKTRGQQVTLSCSPISGHRSVSWYQQTPGQGLQFLFEYFSETQRNKGNFPGRFSGRQFSNSRSEMNVSTLELGDSALYLCASSLAEGAHYGYTFGSGTRLTVV.

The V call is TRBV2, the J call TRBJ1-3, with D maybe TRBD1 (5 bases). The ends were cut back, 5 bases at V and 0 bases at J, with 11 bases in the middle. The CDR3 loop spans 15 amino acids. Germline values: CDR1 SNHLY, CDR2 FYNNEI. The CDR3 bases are TGTGCCAGCAGTTCGACAGCGTCCTCTGGAAACACCATATATTTT. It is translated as CASSSTASSGNTIYF.

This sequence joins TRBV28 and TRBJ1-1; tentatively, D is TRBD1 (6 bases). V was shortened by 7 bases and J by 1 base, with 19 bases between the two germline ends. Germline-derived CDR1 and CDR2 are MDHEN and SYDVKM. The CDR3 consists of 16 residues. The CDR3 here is CASTRAGAASNTEAFF. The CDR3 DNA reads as TGTGCCAGCACCCGGGCGGGGGCCGCATCGAACACTGAAGCTTTCTTT.

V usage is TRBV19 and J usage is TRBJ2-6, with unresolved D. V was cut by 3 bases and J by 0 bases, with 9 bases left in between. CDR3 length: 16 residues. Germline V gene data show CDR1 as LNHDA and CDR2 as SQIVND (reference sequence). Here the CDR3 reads CASSIIWGSGANVLTF. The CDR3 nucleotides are TGTGCCAGTAGTATCATCTGGGGCTCTGGGGCCAACGTCCTGACTTTC.

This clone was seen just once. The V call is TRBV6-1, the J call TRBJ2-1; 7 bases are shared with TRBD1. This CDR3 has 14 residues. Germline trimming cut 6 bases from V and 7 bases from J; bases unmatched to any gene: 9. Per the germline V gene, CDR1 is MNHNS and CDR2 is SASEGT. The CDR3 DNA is TGTGCCAGCAGCTTCAGAGACAGGGAGAATGAGCAGTTCTTC. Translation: CASSFRDRENEQFF.

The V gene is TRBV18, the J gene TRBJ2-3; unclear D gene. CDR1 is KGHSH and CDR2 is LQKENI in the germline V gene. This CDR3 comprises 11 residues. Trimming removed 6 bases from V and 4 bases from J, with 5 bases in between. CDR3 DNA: TGTGCCAGCTCGCGTTCAGATACGCAGTATTTT. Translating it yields CASSRSDTQYF.

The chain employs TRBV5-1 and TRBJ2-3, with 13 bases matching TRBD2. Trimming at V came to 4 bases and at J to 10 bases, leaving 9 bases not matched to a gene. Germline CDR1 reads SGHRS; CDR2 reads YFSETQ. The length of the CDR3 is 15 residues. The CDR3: CASSARLAGGTPQYF. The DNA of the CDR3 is TGCGCCAGCAGCGCCCGACTAGCGGGGGGTACGCCGCAGTATTTT.

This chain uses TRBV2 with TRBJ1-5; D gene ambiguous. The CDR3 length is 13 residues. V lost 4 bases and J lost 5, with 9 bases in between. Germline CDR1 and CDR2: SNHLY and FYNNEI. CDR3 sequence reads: CASSVWTDQPQHF. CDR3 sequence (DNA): TGTGCCAGCAGTGTTTGGACGGATCAGCCCCAGCATTTT.

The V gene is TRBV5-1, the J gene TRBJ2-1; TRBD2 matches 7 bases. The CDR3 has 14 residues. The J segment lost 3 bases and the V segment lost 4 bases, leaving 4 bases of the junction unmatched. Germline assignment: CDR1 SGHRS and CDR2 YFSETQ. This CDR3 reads CASSLAALYNEQFF. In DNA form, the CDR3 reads TGCGCCAGCAGCCTAGCGGCGCTCTACAATGAGCAGTTCTTC.

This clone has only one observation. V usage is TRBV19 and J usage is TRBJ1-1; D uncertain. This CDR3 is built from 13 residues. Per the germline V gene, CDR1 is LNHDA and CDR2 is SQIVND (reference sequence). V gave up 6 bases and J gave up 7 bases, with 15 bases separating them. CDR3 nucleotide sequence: TGTGCCAGTAGATTTGACACCGATTTTGAAGCTTTCTTT. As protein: CASRFDTDFEAFF.

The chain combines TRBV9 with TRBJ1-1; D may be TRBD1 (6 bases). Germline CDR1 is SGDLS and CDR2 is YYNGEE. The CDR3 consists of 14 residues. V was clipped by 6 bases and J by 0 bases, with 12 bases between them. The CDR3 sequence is CASTPDRMNTEAFF. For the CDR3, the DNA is TGTGCCAGCACCCCCGACAGGATGAACACTGAAGCTTTCTTT.